The sequence of this TCR beta chain was determined in a study of regulatory T cells in long-lasting Graves disease. The sample holds many counts of this clonotype. Its antigen remains unidentified. V lost 4 bases to trimming and J lost 0 bases, with 28 bases between them. CDR1 SNHLY and CDR2 FYNNEI come from the germline V gene. The CDR3 is made up of 21 amino acids. Findings and caveats of the study: Persistent disease favored TRBV28, TRBJ1-2 and TRBJ2-5. What was studied was peripheral blood only, and not thyroid tissue. Among the persistent patients, some 2,900 public clonotypes were shared, more than the approximately 960 shared among new patients.

According to the study, TCR beta libraries were built with iRepertoire HTBI primers and CDR3-region Arm-PCR. Per the original methods: The samples yielded roughly 64 TRBV and about 15 TRBJ segments. TCRdb reanalysed the multiplex PCR reads using MiXCR and keeps one entry per CDR3 protein. What appears here as the V and J calls and clone size reflects TCRdb's work, not the paper's. Of hundreds of thousands of distinct CDR3 sequences in the sample, roughly 20% were seen once. As for time point: persistent/refractory GD, antithyroid drugs over 5 years with positive TRAb. The authors made the TCR library using RNA they extracted from PBMCs.

The sequence derives from a female donor with Graves disease. The specimen comprised peripheral blood mononuclear cells (PBMCs), sampled when the disease was refractory, from a patient treated with antithyroid drugs. The chain employs TRBV2 and TRBJ2-4; D not certain. The CDR3, as DNA: TGTGCCAGCAGTGCTAAGTACGATCGTTTCGCACAAAAAATAGCCAAAAACATTCAGTACTTC. Amino acids: CASSAKYDRFAQKIAKNIQYF.